This T cell receptor beta chain was obtained from a study of blood T cell repertoires in COVID-19. Overall study: COVID-19 samples, acute and convalescent, were from the United States, Italy and Spain. In each case, the material was cDNA or gDNA derived from T cells, B-cell-depleted T cells, or PBMCs.

In the authors' methods: Using reference gene primer amplification, nucleated cell counts were estimated. TCRdb keeps only in-frame clones here, not all; method: immunoSEQ multiplex PCR. Clone size and V and J calls were adopted from that table, with D and trimming inferred from the DNA. The sample lists a few hundred thousand clones, around 84% occurring once. CDR1 and CDR2 (germline): LNHDA, SQIVND (reference sequence). The V and J ends lost 6 bases and 6 bases respectively, with 21 bases between them. This CDR3 spans 16 amino acids. The receptor comes from a woman aged 40 to 50 who had recovered from COVID-19. This chain connects TRBV19 to TRBJ1-5; a possible D gene is TRBD1 (6 bases). The sequencing sample was made of peripheral blood. CDR3 sequence: CASRGGGSIGSQPQHF. The CDR3 nucleotides read TGTGCCAGTAGGGGTGGGGGCTCGATCGGTTCTCAGCCCCAGCATTTT.